Given below is one T cell receptor beta chain in context. The data are from a study of blood T cell repertoires in COVID-19. On the study more broadly: There were acute and convalescent COVID-19 samples, and they came from the United States, Italy and Spain. PBMCs, B-cell-depleted T cells, or T cells provided the cDNA or gDNA that made up the material.

The V and J ends lost 6 bases and 1 base respectively, with 9 bases between them. CDR1 and CDR2 from the germline V gene are MNHEY and SVGAGI. This CDR3 contains 13 residues. Source study methods: Amplifying reference gene primers gave estimates of nucleated cell counts. Only in-frame clones appear in the TCRdb table, and some are missing; sequencing was by immunoSEQ multiplex PCR. The V and J calls and the clone size are those of that table, but D and trimming were determined from the DNA. Of some 52,000 clones listed, more than 75% are singletons. The clonotype originates from a man in his 70s with acute or convalescent COVID-19. J is TRBJ1-1 and V is TRBV6-5; D ambiguous. Sequencing was carried out using peripheral blood. As DNA, the CDR3 is TGTGCCAGCAGAATAGAGCCGAACACTGAAGCTTTCTTT. It specifies CASRIEPNTEAFF.